This T cell receptor (beta chain) derives from a study of T cell responses to AZD1222 COVID-19 vaccine. Libraries were prepared by immunoSEQ multiplex PCR; TCRdb keeps only in-frame clonotypes and omits some of them. The sample includes fewer than 200,000 clones, roughly nine tenths of them seen just once. The TCR was taken from an adult in good health. This sample comprised peripheral blood, obtained on day 0 of AZD1222 vaccination.

This CDR3 reads CASNKVDSGGYTF. DNA of the CDR3: TGTGCCAGCAACAAGGTGGACAGCGGTGGCTACACCTTC. The chain is built from TRBV12-3 or TRBV12-4 and TRBJ1-2; TRBD1 is a possible D gene (6 bases). V dropped 7 bases and J dropped 7 bases, with 16 bases sitting between them. The CDR3 totals 13 residues.